The 5 T cell receptor beta chains in this list originate from one sample, sequenced in a study of PD-L1 blockade in urothelial cancer. The data were produced by immunoSEQ multiplex PCR, yet TCRdb's version contains in-frame clones alone and is incomplete. The sample gives some 100,000 clones, over 80% of which show up once; approximately 1% is in the top ten. The sequenced sample was PBMCs, obtained around atezolizumab (anti-PD-L1) treatment. The source of these receptors is a woman of 80 years or more with urothelial cancer.

The rearrangement uses TRBV27 and TRBJ2-1; 10 bases align to TRBD1. J was trimmed by 9 bases and V by 5 bases; bases with no gene match: 10. The germline gives CDR1 MNHEY, CDR2 SMNVEV (reference sequence). CDR3 length equals 15 residues. CDR3 in amino acids: CASSPGTGDWGEQFF. DNA for the CDR3: TGTGCCAGCAGTCCCGGGACAGGGGACTGGGGTGAGCAGTTCTTC.

The V and J genes are TRBV6-1 and TRBJ1-6, with D hard to call. V shed 6 bases and J shed 8 bases, with 17 bases lying between them. The CDR3 extends over 15 amino acids. Per germline, CDR1 MNHNS and CDR2 SASEGT. CDR3 sequence (DNA): TGTGCCAGCAGCCTCCGGGTCCAAGTGGATTCACCCCTCCACTTT. Its translation is CASSLRVQVDSPLHF.

The rearrangement joins TRBV19 to TRBJ2-1; 9 bases map to TRBD2. The CDR3 length is 17 residues. Germline-derived CDR1 and CDR2 are LNHDA and SQIVND (reference sequence). V was pared by 3 bases and J by 3 bases, with 9 bases of the junction left unmatched. The CDR3 DNA follows: TGTGCCAGTAGTATCCTAGCGGGGCAAGTCGACTACAATGAGCAGTTCTTC. Its protein is CASSILAGQVDYNEQFF.

The chain couples TRBV5-6 to TRBJ1-1, with a tentative D call TRBD1 (5 bases). With 3 bases removed from V and 4 bases from J, the gap between germline ends came to 13 bases. Germline V gene data show CDR1 as SGHDT and CDR2 as YYEEEE. The length of the CDR3 is 14 residues. The CDR3 nucleotides are TGTGCCAGCAGCTCACTAGGGGAGGGCACTGAAGCTTTCTTT. Amino acid sequence: CASSSLGEGTEAFF.

This sequence joins TRBV5-4 and TRBJ1-1; tentative D call: TRBD1 (5 bases). The CDR3 is 13 amino acids. The germline V gene encodes CDR1 SGHNT and CDR2 YYREEE (reference sequence). V lost 7 bases, J lost 1 base, and 11 bases lay in between. The CDR3, as DNA: TGTGCCAGCCGCAGCAGGGAGAACACTGAAGCTTTCTTT. This gives the protein CASRSRENTEAFF.